These T cell receptor beta chains were read from a single sample in a study of T cell changes during pregnancy in multiple sclerosis. TCRdb keeps only in-frame clones here, not all; method: immunoSEQ multiplex PCR. The data show tens of thousands of clones, with about 93% seen just once and 1.5% to 2% held by the top ten. The sample here was peripheral blood, taken in the first trimester of pregnancy. The receptors shown here come from a female donor in good health, enrolled as a control in a pregnancy study. Each CDR3 is given with its conserved first and last residue.

v_call cdr3_aa
TRBV4-1 CASSQEPGQGAGSNQPQHF
TRBV2 CASSRAEGYNEQFF
TRBV5-1 CASSFFPETNTEAFF
TRBV6-6 CASSFGLESYEQYF
TRBV5-1 CASSSTEPIYEQYF
TRBV28 CATSLEQPILF
TRBV29-1 CSATGTMGYNEQFF
TRBV5-6 CASSSILPDRSSGNTIYF
TRBV25-1 CASSELNSGGGSTDTQYF
TRBV7-9 CASSSSGYEQYF
TRBV28 CASSFGTGGTDTQYF
TRBV7-9 CASRSTSGPLYEQYF
TRBV4-1 CASSQLGYLSYEQYF
TRBV13 CASSYNLAGGPNEQFF
TRBV9 CASSPRGSGRAPDTQYF
TRBV2 CASSQTAEGTEAFF
TRBV9 CASSVQGGEVYGYTF
TRBV10-3 CATQLGQGPYEQYF
TRBV16 CASSQILAGTTGELFF
TRBV9 CASSVDKDTQYF
TRBV15 CATSRPGQGSYNEQFF
TRBV7-2 CASSLASLAGDEQYF
TRBV6-1 CASSKEGPPFQPQHF
TRBV6-5 CASSSAPGLSYTQYF